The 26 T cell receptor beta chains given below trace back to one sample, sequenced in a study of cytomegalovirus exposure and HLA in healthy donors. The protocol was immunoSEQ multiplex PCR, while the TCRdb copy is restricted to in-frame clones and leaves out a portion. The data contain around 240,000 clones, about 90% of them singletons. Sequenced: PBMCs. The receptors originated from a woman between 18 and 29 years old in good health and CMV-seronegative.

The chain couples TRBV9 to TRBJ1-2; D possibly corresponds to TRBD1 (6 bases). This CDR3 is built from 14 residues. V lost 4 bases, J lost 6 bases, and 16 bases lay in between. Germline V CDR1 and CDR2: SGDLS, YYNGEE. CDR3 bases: TGTGCCAGCAGCCCCCAGGGGATCGGGGATGGCTACACCTTC. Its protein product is CASSPQGIGDGYTF.

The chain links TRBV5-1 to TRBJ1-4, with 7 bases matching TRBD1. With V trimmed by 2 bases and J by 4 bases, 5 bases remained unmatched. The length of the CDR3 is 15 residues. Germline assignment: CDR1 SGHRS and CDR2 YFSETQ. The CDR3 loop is CASSLPGGVNEKLFF. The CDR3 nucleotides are TGCGCCAGCAGCTTACCAGGGGGTGTTAATGAAAAACTGTTTTTT. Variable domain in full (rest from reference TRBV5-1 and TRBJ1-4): KAGVTQTPRYLIKTRGQQVTLSCSPISGHRSVSWYQQTPGQGLQFLFEYFSETQRNKGNFPGRFSGRQFSNSRSEMNVSTLELGDSALYLCASSLPGGVNEKLFFGSGTQLSVL.

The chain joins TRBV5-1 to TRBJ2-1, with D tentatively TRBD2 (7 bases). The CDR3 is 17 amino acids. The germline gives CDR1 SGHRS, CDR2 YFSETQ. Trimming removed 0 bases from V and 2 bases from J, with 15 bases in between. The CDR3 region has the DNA TGCGCCAGCAGCTTGGAGGCGGGGGCGAGCACCTACAATGAGCAGTTCTTC. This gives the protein CASSLEAGASTYNEQFF.

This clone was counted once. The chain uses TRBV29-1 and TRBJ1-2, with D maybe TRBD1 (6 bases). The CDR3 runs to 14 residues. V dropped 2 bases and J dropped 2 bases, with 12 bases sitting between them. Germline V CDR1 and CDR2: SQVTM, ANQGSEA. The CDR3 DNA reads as TGCAGCGTTGAATACACAGGGCCCAACTATGGCTACACCTTC. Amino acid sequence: CSVEYTGPNYGYTF. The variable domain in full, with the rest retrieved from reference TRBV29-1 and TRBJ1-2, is SAVISQKPSRDICQRGTSLTIQCQVDSQVTMMFWYRQQPGQSLTLIATANQGSEATYESGFVIDKFPISRPNLTFSTLTVSNMSPEDSSIYLCSVEYTGPNYGYTFGSGTRLTVV.

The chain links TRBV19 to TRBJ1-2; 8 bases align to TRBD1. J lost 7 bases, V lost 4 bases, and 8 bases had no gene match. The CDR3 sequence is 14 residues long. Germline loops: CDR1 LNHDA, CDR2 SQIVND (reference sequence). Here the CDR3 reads CASSTWTGQTGYTF. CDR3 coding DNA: TGTGCCAGTAGTACGTGGACAGGGCAGACTGGCTACACCTTC.

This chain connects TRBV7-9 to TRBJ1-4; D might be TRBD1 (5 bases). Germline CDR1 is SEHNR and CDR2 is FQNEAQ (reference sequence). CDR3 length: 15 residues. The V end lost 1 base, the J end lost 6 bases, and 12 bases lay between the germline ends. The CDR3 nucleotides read TGTGCCAGCAGCTTAGTTGCGGGGGTTCATGAAAAACTGTTTTTT. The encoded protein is CASSLVAGVHEKLFF. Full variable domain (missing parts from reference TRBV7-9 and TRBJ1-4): DTGVSQNPRHKITKRGQNVTFRCDPISEHNRLYWYRQTLGQGPEFLTYFQNEAQLEKSRLLSDRFSAERPKGSFSTLEIQRTEQGDSAMYLCASSLVAGVHEKLFFGSGTQLSVL.

The DNA for the CDR3 is TGTGCCAGCAGCAAAGGGGGCAGGAACACAGATACGCAGTATTTT. This codes for CASSKGGRNTDTQYF. The rearrangement uses TRBV11-3 and TRBJ2-3, with 7 bases that match TRBD1. This CDR3 is 15 amino acids long. V was clipped by 5 bases and J by 2 bases; unmatched bases: 7. Germline-derived CDR1 and CDR2 are SGHNT and YENEEA.

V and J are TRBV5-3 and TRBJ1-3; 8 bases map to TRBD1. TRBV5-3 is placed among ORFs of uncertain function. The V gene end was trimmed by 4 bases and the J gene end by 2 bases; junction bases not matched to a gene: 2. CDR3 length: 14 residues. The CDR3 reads CARSLDRAGNTIYF. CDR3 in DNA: TGTGCCAGAAGCCTGGACAGGGCTGGAAACACCATATATTTT.

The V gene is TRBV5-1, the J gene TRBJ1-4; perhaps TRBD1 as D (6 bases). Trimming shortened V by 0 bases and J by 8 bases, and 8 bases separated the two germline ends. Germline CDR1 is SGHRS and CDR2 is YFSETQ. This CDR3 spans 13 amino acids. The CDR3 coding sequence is TGCGCCAGCAGCTTGGCCGACAGGGAAAAACTGTTTTTT. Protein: CASSLADREKLFF. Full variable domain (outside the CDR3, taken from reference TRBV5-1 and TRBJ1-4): KAGVTQTPRYLIKTRGQQVTLSCSPISGHRSVSWYQQTPGQGLQFLFEYFSETQRNKGNFPGRFSGRQFSNSRSEMNVSTLELGDSALYLCASSLADREKLFFGSGTQLSVL.

The CDR3: CASSVGQGVADTQYF. In DNA, the CDR3 is TGTGCCAGCAGTGTGGGACAGGGGGTGGCAGATACGCAGTATTTT. The V call is TRBV7-9, the J call TRBJ2-3; TRBD1 matches 11 bases. This CDR3 spans 15 amino acids. Germline V gives CDR1 SEHNR, CDR2 FQNEAQ (reference sequence). Trimming at V came to 6 bases and at J to 4 bases, leaving 6 bases not matched to a gene.

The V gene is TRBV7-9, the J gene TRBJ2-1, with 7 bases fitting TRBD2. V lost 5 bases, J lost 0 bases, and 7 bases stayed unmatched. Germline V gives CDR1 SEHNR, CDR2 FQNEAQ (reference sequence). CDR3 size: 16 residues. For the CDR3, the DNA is TGTGCCAGCAGCCCATTGCGGGGGAGCTCCTACAATGAGCAGTTCTTC. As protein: CASSPLRGSSYNEQFF.

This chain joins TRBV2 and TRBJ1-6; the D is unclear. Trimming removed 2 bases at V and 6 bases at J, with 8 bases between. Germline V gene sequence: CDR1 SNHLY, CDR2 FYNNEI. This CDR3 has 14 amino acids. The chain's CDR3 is CASSEWRSNSPLHF. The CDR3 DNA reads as TGTGCCAGCAGTGAATGGCGGTCTAATTCACCCCTCCACTTT.

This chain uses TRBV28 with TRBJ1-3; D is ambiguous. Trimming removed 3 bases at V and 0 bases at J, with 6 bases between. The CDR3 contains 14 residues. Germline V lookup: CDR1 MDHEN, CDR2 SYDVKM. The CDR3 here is CASSFGYSGNTIYF. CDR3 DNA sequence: TGTGCCAGCAGTTTCGGGTACTCTGGAAACACCATATATTTT.

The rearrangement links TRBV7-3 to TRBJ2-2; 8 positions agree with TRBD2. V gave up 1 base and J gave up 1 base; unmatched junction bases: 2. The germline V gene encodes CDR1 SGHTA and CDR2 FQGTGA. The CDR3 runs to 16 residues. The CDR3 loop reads CASSLKRGRNTGELFF. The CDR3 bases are TGTGCCAGCAGCTTAAAGCGGGGGCGGAACACCGGGGAGCTGTTTTTT.

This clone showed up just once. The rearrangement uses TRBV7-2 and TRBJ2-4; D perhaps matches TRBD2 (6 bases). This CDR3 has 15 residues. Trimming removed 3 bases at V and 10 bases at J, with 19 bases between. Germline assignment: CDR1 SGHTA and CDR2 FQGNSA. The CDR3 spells CASSFLSRAGPIQYF. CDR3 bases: TGTGCCAGCAGCTTTTTGAGTCGAGCGGGCCCTATTCAGTACTTC.

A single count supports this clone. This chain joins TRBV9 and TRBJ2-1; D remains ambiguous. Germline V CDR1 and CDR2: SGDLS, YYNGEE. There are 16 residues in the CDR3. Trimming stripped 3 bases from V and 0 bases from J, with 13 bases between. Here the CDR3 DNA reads TGTGCCAGCAGCGCCCAGACTTATCACTCCTACAATGAGCAGTTCTTC. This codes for CASSAQTYHSYNEQFF.

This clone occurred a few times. Here the CDR3 DNA reads TGTGCCAGCAGTTTACAGGGAGGCTCACCCCTCCACTTT. Protein product: CASSLQGGSPLHF. This chain joins TRBV28 and TRBJ1-6; tentatively, D is TRBD1 (5 bases). Trimming pared 2 bases from V and 10 bases from J, leaving 9 bases between. This CDR3 is built from 13 residues. CDR1 is MDHEN and CDR2 is SYDVKM in the germline V gene.

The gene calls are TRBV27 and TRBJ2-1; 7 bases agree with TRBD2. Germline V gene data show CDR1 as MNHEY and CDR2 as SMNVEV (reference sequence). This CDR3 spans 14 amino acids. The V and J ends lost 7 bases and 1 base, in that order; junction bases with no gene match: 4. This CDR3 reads CASTPGGSYNEQFF. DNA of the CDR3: TGTGCCAGCACCCCGGGGGGTTCCTACAATGAGCAGTTCTTC.

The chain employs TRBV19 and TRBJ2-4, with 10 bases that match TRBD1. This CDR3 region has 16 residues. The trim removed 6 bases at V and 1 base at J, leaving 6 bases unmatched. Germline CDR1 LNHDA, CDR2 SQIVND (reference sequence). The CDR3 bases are TGTGCCAGTAGAGACCCGGGACAGGGGGCCAAAAACATTCAGTACTTC. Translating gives CASRDPGQGAKNIQYF.

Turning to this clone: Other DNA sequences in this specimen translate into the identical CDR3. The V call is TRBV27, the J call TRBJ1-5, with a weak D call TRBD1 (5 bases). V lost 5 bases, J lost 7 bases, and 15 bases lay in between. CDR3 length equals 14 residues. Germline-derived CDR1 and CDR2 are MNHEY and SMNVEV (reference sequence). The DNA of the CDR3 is TGTGCCAGCAGTCCTCAGGGAGGTGGGCAGCCCCAGCATTTT. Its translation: CASSPQGGGQPQHF.

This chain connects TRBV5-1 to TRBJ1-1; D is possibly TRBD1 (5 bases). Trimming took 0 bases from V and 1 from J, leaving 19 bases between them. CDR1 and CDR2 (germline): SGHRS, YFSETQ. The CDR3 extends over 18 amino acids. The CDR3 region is CASSLGIGWQGPNTEAFF. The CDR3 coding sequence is TGCGCCAGCAGCTTGGGCATCGGCTGGCAGGGCCCGAACACTGAAGCTTTCTTT.

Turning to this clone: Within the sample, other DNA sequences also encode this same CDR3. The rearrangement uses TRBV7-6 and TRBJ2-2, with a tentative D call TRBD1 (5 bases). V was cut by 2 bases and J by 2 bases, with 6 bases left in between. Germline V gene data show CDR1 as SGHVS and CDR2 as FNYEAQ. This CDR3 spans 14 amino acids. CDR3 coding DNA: TGTGCCAGCAGCTTACAGGGTAACACCGGGGAGCTGTTTTTT. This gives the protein CASSLQGNTGELFF.

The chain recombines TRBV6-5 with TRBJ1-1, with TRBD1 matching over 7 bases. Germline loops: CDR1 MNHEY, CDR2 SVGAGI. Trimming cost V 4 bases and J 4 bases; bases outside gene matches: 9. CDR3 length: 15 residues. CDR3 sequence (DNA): TGTGCCAGCAGTTCCCCGGGACAGACAGCCACTGAAGCTTTCTTT. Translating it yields CASSSPGQTATEAFF.

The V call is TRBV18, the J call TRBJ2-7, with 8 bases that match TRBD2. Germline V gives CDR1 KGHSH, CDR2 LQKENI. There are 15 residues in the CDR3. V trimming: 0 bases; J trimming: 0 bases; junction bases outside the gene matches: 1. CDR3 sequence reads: CASSPPRGGSYEQYF. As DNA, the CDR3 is TGTGCCAGCTCACCACCCCGGGGGGGCTCCTACGAGCAGTACTTC.

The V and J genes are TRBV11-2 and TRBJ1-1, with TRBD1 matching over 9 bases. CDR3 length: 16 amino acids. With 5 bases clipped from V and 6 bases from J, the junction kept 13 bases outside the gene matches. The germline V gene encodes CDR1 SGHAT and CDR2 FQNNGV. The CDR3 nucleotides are TGTGCCAGCAGCAACCTACAAACAGGGGGCTCCGCTGAAGCTTTCTTT. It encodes CASSNLQTGGSAEAFF.

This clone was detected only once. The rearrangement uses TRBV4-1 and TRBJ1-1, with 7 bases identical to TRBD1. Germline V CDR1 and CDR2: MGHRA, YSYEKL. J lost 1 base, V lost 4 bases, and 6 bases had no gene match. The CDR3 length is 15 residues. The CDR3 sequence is CASSPPGQKNTEAFF. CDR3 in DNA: TGCGCCAGCAGCCCTCCGGGACAGAAGAACACTGAAGCTTTCTTT.